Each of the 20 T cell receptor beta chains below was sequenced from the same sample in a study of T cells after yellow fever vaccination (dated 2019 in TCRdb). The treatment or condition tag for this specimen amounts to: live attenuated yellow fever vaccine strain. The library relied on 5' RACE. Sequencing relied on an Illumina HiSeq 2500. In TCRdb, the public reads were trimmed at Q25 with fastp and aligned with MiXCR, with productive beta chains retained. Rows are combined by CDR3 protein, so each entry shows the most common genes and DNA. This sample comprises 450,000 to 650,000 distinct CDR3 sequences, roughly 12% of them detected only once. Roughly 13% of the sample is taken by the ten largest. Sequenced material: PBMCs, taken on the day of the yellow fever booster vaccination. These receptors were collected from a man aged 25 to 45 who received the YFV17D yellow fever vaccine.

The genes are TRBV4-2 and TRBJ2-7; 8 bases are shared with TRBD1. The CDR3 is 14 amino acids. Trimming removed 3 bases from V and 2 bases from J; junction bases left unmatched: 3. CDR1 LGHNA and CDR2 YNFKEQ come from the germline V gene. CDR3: CASSQATGAYEQYF. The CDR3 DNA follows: TGTGCCAGCAGCCAGGCGACAGGGGCCTACGAGCAGTACTTC.

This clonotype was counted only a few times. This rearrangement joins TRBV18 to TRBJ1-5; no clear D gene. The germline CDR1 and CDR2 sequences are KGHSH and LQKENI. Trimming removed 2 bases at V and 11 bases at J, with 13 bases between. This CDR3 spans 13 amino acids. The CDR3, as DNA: TGTGCCAGCTCACCAGCCCCCGAGATGACCCAGCATTTT. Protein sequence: CASSPAPEMTQHF.

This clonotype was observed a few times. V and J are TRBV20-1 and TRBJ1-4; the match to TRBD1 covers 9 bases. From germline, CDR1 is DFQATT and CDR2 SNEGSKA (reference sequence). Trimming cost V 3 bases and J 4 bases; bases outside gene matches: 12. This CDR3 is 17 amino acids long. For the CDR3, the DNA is TGCAGTGCTAGCGAATTTCGGGGACAGGGCTTTAATGAAAAACTGTTTTTT. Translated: CSASEFRGQGFNEKLFF.

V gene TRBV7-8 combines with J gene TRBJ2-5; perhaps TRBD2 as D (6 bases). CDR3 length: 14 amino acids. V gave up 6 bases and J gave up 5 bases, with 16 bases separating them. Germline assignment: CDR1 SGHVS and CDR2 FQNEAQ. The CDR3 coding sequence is TGTGCCAGCAGTTCCTTCCGGAGCGGGGAGACCCAGTACTTC. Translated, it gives CASSSFRSGETQYF.

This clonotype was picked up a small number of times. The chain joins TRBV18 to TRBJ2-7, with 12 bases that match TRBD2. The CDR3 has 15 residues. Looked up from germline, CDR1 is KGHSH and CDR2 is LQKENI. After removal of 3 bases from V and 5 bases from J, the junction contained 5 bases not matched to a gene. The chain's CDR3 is CASSPGTSGLNEQYF. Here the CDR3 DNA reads TGTGCCAGCTCACCGGGGACTAGCGGGCTTAACGAGCAGTACTTC.

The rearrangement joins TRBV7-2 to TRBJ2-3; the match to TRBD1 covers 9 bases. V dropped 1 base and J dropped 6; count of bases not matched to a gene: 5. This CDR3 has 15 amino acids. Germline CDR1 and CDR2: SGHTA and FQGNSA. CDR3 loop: CASSLGTGAWDTQYF. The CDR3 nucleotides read TGTGCCAGCAGCTTAGGGACAGGGGCCTGGGATACGCAGTATTTT.

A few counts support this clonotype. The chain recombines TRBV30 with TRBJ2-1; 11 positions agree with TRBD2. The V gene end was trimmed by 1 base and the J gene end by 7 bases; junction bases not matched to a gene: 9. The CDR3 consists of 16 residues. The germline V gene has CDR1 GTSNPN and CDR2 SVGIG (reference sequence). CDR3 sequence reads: CAWSGIAGGPGNEQFF. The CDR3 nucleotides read TGTGCCTGGAGTGGAATAGCGGGAGGGCCGGGTAATGAGCAGTTCTTC.

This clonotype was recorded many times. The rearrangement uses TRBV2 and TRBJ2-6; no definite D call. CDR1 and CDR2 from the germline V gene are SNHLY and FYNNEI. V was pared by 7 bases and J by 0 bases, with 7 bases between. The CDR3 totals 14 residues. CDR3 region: CASIVDSGANVLTF. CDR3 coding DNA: TGTGCCAGCATAGTCGACTCTGGGGCCAACGTCCTGACTTTC.

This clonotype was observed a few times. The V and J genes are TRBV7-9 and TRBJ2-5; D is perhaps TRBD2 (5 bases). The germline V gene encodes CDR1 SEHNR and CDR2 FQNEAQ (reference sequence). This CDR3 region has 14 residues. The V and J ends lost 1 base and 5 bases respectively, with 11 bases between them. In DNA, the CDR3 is TGTGCCAGCAGCTTAGGAGGGTATGGTGAGACCCAGTACTTC. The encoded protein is CASSLGGYGETQYF. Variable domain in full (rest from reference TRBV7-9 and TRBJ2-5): DTGVSQNPRHKITKRGQNVTFRCDPISEHNRLYWYRQTLGQGPEFLTYFQNEAQLEKSRLLSDRFSAERPKGSFSTLEIQRTEQGDSAMYLCASSLGGYGETQYFGPGTRLLVL.

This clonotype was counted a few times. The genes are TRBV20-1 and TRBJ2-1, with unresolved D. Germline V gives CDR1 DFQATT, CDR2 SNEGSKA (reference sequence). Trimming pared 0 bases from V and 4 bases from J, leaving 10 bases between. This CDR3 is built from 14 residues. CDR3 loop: CSARDFMGYNEQFF. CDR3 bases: TGCAGTGCTAGAGATTTTATGGGGTACAATGAGCAGTTCTTC.

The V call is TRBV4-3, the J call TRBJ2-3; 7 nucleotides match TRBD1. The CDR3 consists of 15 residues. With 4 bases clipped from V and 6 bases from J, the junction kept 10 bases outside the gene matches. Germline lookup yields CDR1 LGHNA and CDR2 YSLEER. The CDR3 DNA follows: TGCGCCAGCAGCCCCGGGACAGACTCCCGGGATACGCAGTATTTT. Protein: CASSPGTDSRDTQYF.

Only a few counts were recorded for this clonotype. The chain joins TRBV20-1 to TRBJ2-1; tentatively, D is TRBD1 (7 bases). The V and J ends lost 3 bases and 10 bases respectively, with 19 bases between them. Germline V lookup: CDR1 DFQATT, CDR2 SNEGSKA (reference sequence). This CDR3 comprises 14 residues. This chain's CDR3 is CSARGGSTGYEQFF. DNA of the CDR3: TGCAGTGCTAGGGGGGGATCGACAGGGTACGAGCAGTTCTTC.

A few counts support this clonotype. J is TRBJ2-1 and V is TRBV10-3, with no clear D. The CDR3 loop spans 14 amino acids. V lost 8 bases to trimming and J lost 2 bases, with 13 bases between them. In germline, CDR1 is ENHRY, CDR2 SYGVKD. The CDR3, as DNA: TGTGCCATCGGTCCGCCAACGACCTACAATGAGCAGTTCTTC. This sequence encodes CAIGPPTTYNEQFF.

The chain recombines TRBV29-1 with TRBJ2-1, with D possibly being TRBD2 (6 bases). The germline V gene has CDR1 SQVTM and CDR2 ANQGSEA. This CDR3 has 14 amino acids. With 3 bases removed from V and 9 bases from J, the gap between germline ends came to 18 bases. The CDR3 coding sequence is TGCAGCGTTGACGGAGGCGGGAAAGCACCTGAGCAGTTCTTC. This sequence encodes CSVDGGGKAPEQFF.

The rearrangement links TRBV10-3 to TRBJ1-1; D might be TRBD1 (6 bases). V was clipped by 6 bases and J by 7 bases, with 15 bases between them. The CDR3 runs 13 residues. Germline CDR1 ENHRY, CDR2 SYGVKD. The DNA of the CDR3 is TGTGCCATCAGCCCCGGGGGGCGCGGTGAAGCTTTCTTT. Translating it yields CAISPGGRGEAFF.

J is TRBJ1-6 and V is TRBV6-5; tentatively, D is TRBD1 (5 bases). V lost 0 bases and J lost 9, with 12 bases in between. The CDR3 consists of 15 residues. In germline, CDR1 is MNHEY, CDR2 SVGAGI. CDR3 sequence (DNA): TGTGCCAGCAGTTACTCAGGGGTCATAAGTTCACCCCTCCACTTT. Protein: CASSYSGVISSPLHF.

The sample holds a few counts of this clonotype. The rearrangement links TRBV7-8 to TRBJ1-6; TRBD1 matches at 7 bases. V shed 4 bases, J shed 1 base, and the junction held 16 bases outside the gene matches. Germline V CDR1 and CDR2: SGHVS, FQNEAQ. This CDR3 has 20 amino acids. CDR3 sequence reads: CASSSKRSQGVKSYNSPLHF. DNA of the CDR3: TGTGCCAGCAGCTCCAAAAGGTCCCAGGGGGTGAAGTCCTATAATTCACCCCTCCACTTT.

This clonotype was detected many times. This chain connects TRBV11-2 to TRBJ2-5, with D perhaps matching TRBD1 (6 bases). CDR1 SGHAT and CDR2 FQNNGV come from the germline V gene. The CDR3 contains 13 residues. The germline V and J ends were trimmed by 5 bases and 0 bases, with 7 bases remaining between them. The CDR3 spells CASSRDNQETQYF. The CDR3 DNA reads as TGTGCCAGCAGCCGGGACAACCAAGAGACCCAGTACTTC.

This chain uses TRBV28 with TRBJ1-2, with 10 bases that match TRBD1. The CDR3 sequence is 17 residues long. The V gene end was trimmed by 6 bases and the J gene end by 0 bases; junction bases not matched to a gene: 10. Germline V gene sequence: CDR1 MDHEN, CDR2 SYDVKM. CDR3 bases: TGTGCCAGCAGGCCGAGGGGACAGGGGAAAGCTAACTATGGCTACACCTTC. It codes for CASRPRGQGKANYGYTF.

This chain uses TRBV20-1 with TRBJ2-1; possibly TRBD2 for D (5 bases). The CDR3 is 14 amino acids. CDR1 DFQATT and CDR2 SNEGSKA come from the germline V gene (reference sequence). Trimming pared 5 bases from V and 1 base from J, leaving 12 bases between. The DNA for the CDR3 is TGCAGTGCTCTGGACTCTCCATCCTACAATGAGCAGTTCTTC. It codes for CSALDSPSYNEQFF.